The 8 T cell receptor beta chains listed next were all sequenced from one sample in a study of cytomegalovirus exposure and HLA in healthy donors. Primers included in the PCR were 60 Vbeta and 13 Jbeta primers. Method: immunoSEQ multiplex PCR; TCRdb's copy keeps in-frame clones and lacks some. The sample lists over 150,000 clones, 75% to 85% occurring once. The sequencing sample was made of PBMCs. All receptors come from a man between 50 and 59 years old in good health and CMV-seropositive.

The V gene is TRBV7-2, the J gene TRBJ2-7; 7 bases are shared with TRBD1. CDR1 and CDR2 from the germline V gene are SGHTA and FQGNSA. J gave up 6 bases and V 5 bases, and 4 bases lay outside the gene matches. CDR3 length: 12 amino acids. The CDR3 loop is CASSRTGREQYF. In nucleotides, the CDR3 is TGTGCCAGCAGCCGGACAGGCCGCGAGCAGTACTTC.

In DNA, the CDR3 is TGTGCCAGCTCACCACTAGGACAGGTAACCTCCTACGAGCAGTACTTC. This gives the protein CASSPLGQVTSYEQYF. This sequence joins TRBV18 and TRBJ2-7, with 7 bases lining up with TRBD1. Germline CDR1 and CDR2: KGHSH and LQKENI. CDR3 length: 16 amino acids. J was trimmed by 0 bases and V by 1 base; bases with no gene match: 6. Complete variable domain (other parts from reference TRBV18 and TRBJ2-7): NAGVMQNPRHLVRRRGQEARLRCSPMKGHSHVYWYRQLPEEGLKFMVYLQKENIIDESGMPKERFSAEFPKEGPSILRIQQVVRGDSAAYFCASSPLGQVTSYEQYFGPGTRLTVT.

The rearrangement uses TRBV28 and TRBJ2-2; 7 bases align to TRBD1. The V gene end was trimmed by 10 bases and the J gene end by 2 bases; junction bases not matched to a gene: 7. The CDR3 totals 14 residues. The V gene's germline CDR1 is MDHEN and CDR2 SYDVKM. Here the CDR3 reads CAIPGTANTGELFF. In DNA form, the CDR3 reads TGTGCCATCCCTGGGACAGCCAACACCGGGGAGCTGTTTTTT. The full variable domain, in which reference TRBV28 and TRBJ2-2 provide the parts outside the CDR3, is DVKVTQSSRYLVKRTGEKVFLECVQDMDHENMFWYRQDPGLGLRLIYFSYDVKMKEKGDIPEGYSVSREKKERFSLILESASTNQTSMYLCAIPGTANTGELFFGEGSRLTVL.

This chain connects TRBV19 to TRBJ2-2, with 12 bases matching TRBD1. Germline V CDR1 and CDR2: LNHDA, SQIVND (reference sequence). The CDR3 has 19 amino acids. With 1 base clipped from V and 5 bases from J, the junction kept 11 bases outside the gene matches. CDR3 DNA sequence: TGTGCCAGTAGTATAGTAGACGGGACAGGGGGCGTAACAACCGGGGAGCTGTTTTTT. It encodes CASSIVDGTGGVTTGELFF.

This clone occurred a few times. J is TRBJ1-2 and V is TRBV6-5; 8 bases agree with TRBD1. Unmatched junction bases numbered 12, after V lost 4 bases and J lost 8 bases. Germline V CDR1 and CDR2: MNHEY, SVGAGI. This CDR3 contains 15 residues. CDR3 residues: CASSLQGAIIIGYTF. CDR3 DNA: TGTGCCAGCAGTTTGCAGGGGGCGATTATAATCGGCTACACCTTC.

The rearrangement uses TRBV19 and TRBJ2-3; a possible D gene is TRBD2 (6 bases). The V end lost 8 bases, the J end lost 2 bases, and 11 bases lay between the germline ends. CDR1 is LNHDA, CDR2 SQIVND, per germline (reference sequence). This CDR3 region has 13 residues. In DNA, the CDR3 is TGTGCCAGTGGGGACTTCCCCACAGATACGCAGTATTTT. Its translation: CASGDFPTDTQYF.

The V and J genes are TRBV18 and TRBJ2-1; D remains ambiguous. Trimming took 4 bases from V and 5 from J, leaving 9 bases between them. The CDR3 spans 13 residues. The germline V gene has CDR1 KGHSH and CDR2 LQKENI. CDR3 region: CASSLDYHNEQFF. CDR3 nucleotide sequence: TGTGCCAGCTCACTAGATTACCACAATGAGCAGTTCTTC.

This chain joins TRBV28 and TRBJ2-7, with 14 bases matching TRBD2. This CDR3 is 14 amino acids long. Germline V lookup: CDR1 MDHEN, CDR2 SYDVKM. V was pared by 6 bases and J by 2 bases, with 0 bases of the junction left unmatched. Here the CDR3 DNA reads TGTGCCAGCAGGACTAGCGGGGGGGCCTACGAGCAGTACTTC. It specifies CASRTSGGAYEQYF.